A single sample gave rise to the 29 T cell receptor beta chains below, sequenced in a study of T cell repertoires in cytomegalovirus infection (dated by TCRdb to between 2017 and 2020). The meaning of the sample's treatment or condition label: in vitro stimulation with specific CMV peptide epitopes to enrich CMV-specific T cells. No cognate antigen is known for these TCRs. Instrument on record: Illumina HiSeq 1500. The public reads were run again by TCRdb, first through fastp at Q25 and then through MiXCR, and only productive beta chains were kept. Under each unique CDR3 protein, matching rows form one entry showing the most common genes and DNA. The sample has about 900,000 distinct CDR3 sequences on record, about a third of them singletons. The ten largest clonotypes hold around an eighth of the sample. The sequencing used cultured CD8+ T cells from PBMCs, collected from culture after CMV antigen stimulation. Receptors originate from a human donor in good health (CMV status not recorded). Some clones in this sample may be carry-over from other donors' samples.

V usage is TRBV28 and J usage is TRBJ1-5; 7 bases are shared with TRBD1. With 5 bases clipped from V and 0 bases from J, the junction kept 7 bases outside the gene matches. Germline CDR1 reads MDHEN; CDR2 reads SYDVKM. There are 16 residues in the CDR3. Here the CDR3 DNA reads TGTGCCAGCAGTACCGGGACAGATAATAGCAATCAGCCCCAGCATTTT. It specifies CASSTGTDNSNQPQHF.

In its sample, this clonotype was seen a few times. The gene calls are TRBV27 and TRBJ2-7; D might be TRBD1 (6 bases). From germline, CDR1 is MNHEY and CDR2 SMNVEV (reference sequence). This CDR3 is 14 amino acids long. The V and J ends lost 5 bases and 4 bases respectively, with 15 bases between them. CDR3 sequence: CASSEGDNLYEQYF. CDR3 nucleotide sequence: TGTGCCAGCAGTGAGGGGGACAATCTTTACGAGCAGTACTTC.

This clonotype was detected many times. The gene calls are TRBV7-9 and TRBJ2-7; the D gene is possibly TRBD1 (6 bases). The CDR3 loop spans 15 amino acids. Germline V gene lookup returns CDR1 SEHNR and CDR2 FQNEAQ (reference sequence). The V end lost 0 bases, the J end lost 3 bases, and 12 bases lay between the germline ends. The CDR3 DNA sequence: TGTGCCAGCAGCTTAGCGCTCGGGACACACTACGAGCAGTACTTC. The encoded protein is CASSLALGTHYEQYF.

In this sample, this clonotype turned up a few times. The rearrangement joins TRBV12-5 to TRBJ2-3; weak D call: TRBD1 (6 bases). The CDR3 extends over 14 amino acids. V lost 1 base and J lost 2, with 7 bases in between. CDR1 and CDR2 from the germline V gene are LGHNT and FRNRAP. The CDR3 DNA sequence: TGTGCTAGTGGTTTGGGGACAGTCACAGATACGCAGTATTTT. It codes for CASGLGTVTDTQYF.

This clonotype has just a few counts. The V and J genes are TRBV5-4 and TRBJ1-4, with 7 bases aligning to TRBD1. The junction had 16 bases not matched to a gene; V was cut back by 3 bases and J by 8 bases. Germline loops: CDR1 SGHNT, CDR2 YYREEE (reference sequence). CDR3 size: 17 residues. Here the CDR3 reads CASSSDRDRGPGEKLFF. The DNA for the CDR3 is TGTGCCAGCAGCTCCGACAGGGATAGGGGGCCGGGCGAAAAACTGTTTTTT.

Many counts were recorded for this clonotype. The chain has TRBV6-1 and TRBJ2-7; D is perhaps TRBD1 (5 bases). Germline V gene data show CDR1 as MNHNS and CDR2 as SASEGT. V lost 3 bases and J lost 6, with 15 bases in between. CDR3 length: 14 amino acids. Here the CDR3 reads CASSDRTRQFEQYF. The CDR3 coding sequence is TGTGCCAGCAGTGATAGGACAAGGCAGTTCGAGCAGTACTTC.

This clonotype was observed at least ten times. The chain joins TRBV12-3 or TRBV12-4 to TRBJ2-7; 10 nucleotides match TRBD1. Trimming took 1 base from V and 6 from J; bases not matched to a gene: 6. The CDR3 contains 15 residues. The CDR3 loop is CASSLVGQGGGEQYF. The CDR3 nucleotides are TGTGCCAGCAGTTTAGTTGGACAGGGGGGTGGCGAGCAGTACTTC.

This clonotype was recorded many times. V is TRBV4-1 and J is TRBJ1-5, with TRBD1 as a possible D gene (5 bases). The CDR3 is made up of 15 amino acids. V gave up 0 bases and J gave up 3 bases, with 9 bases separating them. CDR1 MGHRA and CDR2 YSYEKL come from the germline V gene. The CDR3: CASSQDGGYNQPQHF. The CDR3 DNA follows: TGCGCCAGCAGCCAAGATGGGGGTTACAATCAGCCCCAGCATTTT.

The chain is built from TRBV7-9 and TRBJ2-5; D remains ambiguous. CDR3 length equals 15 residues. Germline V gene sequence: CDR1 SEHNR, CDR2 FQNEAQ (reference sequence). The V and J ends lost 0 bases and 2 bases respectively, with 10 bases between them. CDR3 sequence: CASSLAQAVQETQYF. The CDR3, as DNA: TGTGCCAGCAGCTTAGCGCAGGCGGTTCAAGAGACCCAGTACTTC. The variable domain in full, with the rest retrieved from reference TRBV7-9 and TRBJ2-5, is DTGVSQNPRHKITKRGQNVTFRCDPISEHNRLYWYRQTLGQGPEFLTYFQNEAQLEKSRLLSDRFSAERPKGSFSTLEIQRTEQGDSAMYLCASSLAQAVQETQYFGPGTRLLVL.

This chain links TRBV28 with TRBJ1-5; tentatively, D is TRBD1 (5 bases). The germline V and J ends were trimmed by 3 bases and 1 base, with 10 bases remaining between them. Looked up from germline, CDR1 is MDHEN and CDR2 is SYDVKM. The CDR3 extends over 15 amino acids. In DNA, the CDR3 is TGTGCCAGCAGTTTCGAGGACACGAGCAATCAGCCCCAGCATTTT. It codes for CASSFEDTSNQPQHF. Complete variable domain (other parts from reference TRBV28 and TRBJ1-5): DVKVTQSSRYLVKRTGEKVFLECVQDMDHENMFWYRQDPGLGLRLIYFSYDVKMKEKGDIPEGYSVSREKKERFSLILESASTNQTSMYLCASSFEDTSNQPQHFGDGTRLSIL.

The CDR3 region is CASSGRFSNTIYF. The CDR3 bases are TGTGCCAGCAGTGGAAGGTTTAGCAACACCATATATTTT. This sequence joins TRBV2 and TRBJ1-3, with D hard to call. The CDR3 runs to 13 residues. Germline CDR1 and CDR2: SNHLY and FYNNEI. The V and J ends lost 4 bases and 7 bases respectively, with 11 bases between them.

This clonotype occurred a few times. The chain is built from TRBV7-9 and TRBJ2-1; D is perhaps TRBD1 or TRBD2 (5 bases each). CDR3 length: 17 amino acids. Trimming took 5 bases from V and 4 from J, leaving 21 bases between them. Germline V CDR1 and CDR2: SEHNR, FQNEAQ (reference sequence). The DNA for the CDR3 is TGTGCCAGCAGCATCGGTACCGGGACCCCCCCGTACAATGAGCAGTTCTTC. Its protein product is CASSIGTGTPPYNEQFF.

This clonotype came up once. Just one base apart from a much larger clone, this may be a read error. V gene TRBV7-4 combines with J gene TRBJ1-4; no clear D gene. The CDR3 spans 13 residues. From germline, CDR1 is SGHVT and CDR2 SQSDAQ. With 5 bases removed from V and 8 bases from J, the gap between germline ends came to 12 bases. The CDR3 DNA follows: TGTGCCAGCAGCCCCGATGGCCAGGAAAAACTGTTTTTT. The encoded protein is CASSPDGQEKLFF.

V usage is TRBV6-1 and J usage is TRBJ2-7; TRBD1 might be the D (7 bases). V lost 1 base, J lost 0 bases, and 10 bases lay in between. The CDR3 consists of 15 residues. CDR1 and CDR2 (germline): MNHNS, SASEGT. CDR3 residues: CASSEVQGGSYEQYV. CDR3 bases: TGTGCCAGCAGTGAAGTTCAGGGGGGCTCCTACGAGCAGTACGTC.

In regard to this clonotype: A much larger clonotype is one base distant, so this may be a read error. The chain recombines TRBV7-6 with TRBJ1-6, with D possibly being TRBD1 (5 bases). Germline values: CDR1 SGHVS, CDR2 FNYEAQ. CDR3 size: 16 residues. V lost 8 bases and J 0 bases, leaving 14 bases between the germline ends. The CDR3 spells CASALMGGSYNSPLHF. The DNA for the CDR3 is TGTGCCAGCGCACTGATGGGGGGCTCCTATAATTCACCCCTCCACTTT.

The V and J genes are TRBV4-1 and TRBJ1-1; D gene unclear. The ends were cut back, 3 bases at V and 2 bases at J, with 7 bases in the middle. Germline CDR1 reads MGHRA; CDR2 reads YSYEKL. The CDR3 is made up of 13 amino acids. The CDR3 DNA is TGCGCCAGCAGCCAGGCTAAAAACACTGAAGCTTTCTTT. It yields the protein CASSQAKNTEAFF.

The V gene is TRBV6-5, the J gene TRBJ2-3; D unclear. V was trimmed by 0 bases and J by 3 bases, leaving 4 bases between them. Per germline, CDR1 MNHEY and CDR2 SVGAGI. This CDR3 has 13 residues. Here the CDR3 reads CASSYSDTDTQYF. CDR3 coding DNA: TGTGCCAGCAGTTACTCGGATACAGATACGCAGTATTTT.

This CDR3 is CASSLSYDTEAFF. Written as DNA, the CDR3 is TGTGCCAGCAGCCTATCCTATGACACTGAAGCTTTCTTT. The chain links TRBV13 to TRBJ1-1; no firm D call. The CDR3 is 13 residues long. Trimming left V 5 bases short and J 3 bases short, with 10 bases between. CDR1 and CDR2 from the germline V gene are PRHDT and FYEKMQ (reference sequence).

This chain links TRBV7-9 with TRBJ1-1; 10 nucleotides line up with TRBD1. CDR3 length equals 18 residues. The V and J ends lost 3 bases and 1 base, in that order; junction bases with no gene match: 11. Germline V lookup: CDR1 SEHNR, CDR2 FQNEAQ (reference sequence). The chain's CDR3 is CASSFHIRQGASNTEAFF. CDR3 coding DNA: TGTGCCAGCAGCTTCCATATCCGACAGGGGGCATCGAACACTGAAGCTTTCTTT.

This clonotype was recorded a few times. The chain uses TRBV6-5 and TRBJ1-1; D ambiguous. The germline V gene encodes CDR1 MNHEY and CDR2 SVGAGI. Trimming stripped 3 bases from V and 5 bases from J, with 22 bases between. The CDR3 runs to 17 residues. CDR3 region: CASSYGPTGPPGTEAFF. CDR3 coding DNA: TGTGCCAGCAGTTATGGTCCGACCGGCCCCCCGGGTACTGAAGCTTTCTTT.

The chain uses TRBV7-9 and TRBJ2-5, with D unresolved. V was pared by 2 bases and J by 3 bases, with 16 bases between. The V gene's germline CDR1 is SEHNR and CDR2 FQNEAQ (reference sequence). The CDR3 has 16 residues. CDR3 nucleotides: TGTGCCAGCAGCTTAAGTTTTACAGAAAGAAAAGAGACCCAGTACTTC. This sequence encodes CASSLSFTERKETQYF. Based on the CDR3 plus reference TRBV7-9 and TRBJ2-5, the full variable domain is DTGVSQNPRHKITKRGQNVTFRCDPISEHNRLYWYRQTLGQGPEFLTYFQNEAQLEKSRLLSDRFSAERPKGSFSTLEIQRTEQGDSAMYLCASSLSFTERKETQYFGPGTRLLVL.

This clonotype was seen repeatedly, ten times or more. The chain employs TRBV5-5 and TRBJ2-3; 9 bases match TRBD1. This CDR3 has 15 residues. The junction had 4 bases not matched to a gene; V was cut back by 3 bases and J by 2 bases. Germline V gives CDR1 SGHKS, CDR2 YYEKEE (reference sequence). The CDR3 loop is CASSSGQGSTDTQYF. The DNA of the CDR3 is TGTGCCAGCAGCTCGGGACAGGGATCCACAGATACGCAGTATTTT.

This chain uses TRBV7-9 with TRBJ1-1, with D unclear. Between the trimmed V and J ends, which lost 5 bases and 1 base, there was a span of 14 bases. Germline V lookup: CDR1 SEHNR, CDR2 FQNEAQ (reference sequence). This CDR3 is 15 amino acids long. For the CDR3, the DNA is TGTGCCAGCAGCCCGCTAGAGGGCAAGAACACTGAAGCTTTCTTT. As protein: CASSPLEGKNTEAFF.

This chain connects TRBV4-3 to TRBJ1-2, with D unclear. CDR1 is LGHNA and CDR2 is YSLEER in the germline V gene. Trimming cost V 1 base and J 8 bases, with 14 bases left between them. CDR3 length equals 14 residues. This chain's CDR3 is CASSQVPLSRGYTF. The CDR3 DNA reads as TGCGCCAGCAGCCAAGTCCCTTTGTCGAGGGGCTACACCTTC.

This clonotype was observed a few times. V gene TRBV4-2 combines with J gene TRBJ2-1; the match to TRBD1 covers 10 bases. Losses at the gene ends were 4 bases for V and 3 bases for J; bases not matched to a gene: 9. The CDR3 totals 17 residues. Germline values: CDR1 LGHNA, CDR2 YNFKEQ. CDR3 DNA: TGTGCCAGCAGCCCTACCGGGGGACAGGGGAACTACAATGAGCAGTTCTTC. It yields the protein CASSPTGGQGNYNEQFF.

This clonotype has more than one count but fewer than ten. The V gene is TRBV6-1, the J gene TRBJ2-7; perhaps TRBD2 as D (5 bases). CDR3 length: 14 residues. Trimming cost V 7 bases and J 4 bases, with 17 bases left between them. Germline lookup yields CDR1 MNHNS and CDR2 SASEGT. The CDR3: CASTPLPRDYEQYF. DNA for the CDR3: TGTGCCAGCACCCCCCTACCCCGGGATTACGAGCAGTACTTC.

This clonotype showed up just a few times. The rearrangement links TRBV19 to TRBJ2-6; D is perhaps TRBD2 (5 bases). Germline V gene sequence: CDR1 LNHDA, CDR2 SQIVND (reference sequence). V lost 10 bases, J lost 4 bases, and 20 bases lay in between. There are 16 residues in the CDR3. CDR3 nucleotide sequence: TGTGCCACCGCGGGCGGGTTCCCGGTAGGGGCCAACGTCCTGACTTTC. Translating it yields CATAGGFPVGANVLTF.

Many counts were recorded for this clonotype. The CDR3 DNA follows: TGTGCCAGCAGCCCCTATTATCTAGCGGGGCGAAACAATGAGCAGTTCTTC. Translated, it gives CASSPYYLAGRNNEQFF. The rearrangement links TRBV5-4 to TRBJ2-1; 9 positions agree with TRBD2. This CDR3 is built from 17 residues. From germline, CDR1 is SGHNT and CDR2 YYREEE (reference sequence). V lost 4 bases, J lost 5 bases, and 13 bases stayed unmatched.

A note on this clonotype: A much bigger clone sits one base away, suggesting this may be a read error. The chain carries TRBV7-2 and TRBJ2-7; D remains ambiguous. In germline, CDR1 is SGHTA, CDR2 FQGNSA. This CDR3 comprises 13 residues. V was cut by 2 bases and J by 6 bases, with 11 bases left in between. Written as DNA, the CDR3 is TGTGCCAGCAGCTTACACGGCGCAGGCGAGCAGTACGTC. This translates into CASSLHGAGEQYV.